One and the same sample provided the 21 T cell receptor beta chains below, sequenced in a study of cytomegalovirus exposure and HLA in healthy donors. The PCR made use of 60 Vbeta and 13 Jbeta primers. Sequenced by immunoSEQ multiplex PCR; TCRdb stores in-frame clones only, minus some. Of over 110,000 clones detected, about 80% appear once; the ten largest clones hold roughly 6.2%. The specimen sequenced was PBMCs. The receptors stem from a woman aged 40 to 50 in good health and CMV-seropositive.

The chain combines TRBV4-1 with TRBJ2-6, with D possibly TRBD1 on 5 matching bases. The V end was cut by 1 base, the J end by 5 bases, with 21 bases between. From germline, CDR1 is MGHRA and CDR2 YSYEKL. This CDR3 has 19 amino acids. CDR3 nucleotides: TGCGCCAGCAGCCAAGGCCCCTCCTCCAGGGTCCGGCGGGCCAACGTCCTGACTTTC. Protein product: CASSQGPSSRVRRANVLTF.

The CDR3 DNA is TGTGCCAGCAGCTTGGGCCGAAGAGGCTCCTACGAGCAGTACTTC. This translates into CASSLGRRGSYEQYF. This rearrangement joins TRBV5-6 to TRBJ2-7; D gene uncertain. The CDR3 is 15 residues long. Germline loops: CDR1 SGHDT, CDR2 YYEEEE. Trimming shortened V by 0 bases and J by 0 bases, and 10 bases separated the two germline ends.

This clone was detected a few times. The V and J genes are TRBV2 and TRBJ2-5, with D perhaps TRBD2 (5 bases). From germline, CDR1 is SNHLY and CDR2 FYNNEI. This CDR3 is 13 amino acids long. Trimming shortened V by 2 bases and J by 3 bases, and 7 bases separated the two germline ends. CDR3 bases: TGTGCCAGCAGTGAACTAGCCGAAGAGACCCAGTACTTC. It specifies CASSELAEETQYF.

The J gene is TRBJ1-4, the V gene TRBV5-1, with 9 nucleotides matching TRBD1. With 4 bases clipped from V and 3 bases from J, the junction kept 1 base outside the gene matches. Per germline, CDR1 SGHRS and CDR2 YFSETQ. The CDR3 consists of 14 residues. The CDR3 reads CASSRDRANEKLFF. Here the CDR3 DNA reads TGCGCCAGCAGCAGGGACAGGGCTAATGAAAAACTGTTTTTT.

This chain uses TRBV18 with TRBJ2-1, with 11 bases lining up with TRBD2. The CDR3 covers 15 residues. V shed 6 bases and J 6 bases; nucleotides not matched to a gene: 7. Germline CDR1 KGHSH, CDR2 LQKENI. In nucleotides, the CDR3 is TGTGCCAGCTCCCCCGGGACTAGCGGTCCCAATGAGCAGTTCTTC. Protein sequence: CASSPGTSGPNEQFF.

CDR3 in DNA: TGTGCCAGCAGCCAGCCACTAGCGGAGCAAGAGACCCAGTACTTC. This sequence encodes CASSQPLAEQETQYF. J is TRBJ2-5 and V is TRBV4-2, with TRBD2 matching over 8 bases. The germline V gene encodes CDR1 LGHNA and CDR2 YNFKEQ. The CDR3 loop spans 15 amino acids. J gave up 2 bases and V 3 bases, and 5 bases lay outside the gene matches.

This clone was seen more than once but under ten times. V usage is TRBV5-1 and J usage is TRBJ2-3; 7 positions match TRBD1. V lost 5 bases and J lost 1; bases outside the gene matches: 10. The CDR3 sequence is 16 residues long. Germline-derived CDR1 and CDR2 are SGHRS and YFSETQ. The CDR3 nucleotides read TGCGCCAGCAGACGACAGGGTGGGGTGGGCACAGATACGCAGTATTTT. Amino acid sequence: CASRRQGGVGTDTQYF.

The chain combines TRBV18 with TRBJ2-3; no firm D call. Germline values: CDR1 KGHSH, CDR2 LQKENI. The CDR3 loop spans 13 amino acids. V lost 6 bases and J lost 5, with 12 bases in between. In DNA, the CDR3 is TGTGCCAGCTCGCTTACGACGGGAGATACGCAGTATTTT. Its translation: CASSLTTGDTQYF.

The CDR3 sequence is CASHYLGNTGELFF. The CDR3, as DNA: TGTGCCAGCCACTATTTAGGGAACACCGGGGAGCTGTTTTTT. This chain joins TRBV7-8 and TRBJ2-2; no clear D gene. V was cut by 8 bases and J by 1 base, with 11 bases left in between. The CDR3 runs to 14 residues. Germline V gene data show CDR1 as SGHVS and CDR2 as FQNEAQ.

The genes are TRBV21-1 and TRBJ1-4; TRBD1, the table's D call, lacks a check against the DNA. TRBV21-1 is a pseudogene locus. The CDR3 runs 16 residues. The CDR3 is CASSKASGSTNEKLFF. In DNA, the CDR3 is TGTGCCAGCAGCAAAGCCTCAGGTTCAACTAATGAAAAACTGTTTTTT.

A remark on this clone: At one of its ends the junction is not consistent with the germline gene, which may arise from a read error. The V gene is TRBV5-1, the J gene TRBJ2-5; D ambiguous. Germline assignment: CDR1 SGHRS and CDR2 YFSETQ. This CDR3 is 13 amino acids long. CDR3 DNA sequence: TGCACCAGCAGCTTGGACCGAGGAGAGACCCAGTACTTC. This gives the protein CTSSLDRGETQYF.

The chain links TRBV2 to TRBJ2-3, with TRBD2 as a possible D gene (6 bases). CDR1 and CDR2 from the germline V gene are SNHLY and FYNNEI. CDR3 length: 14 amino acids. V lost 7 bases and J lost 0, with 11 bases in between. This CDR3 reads CASKGGVSTDTQYF. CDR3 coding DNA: TGTGCCAGCAAGGGCGGGGTTAGCACAGATACGCAGTATTTT.

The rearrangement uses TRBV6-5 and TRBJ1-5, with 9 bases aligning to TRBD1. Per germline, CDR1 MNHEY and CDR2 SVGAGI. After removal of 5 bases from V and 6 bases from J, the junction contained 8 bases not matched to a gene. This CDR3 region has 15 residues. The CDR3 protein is CASSPGQGSSQPQHF. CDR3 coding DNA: TGTGCCAGCAGTCCGGGACAGGGTTCAAGTCAGCCCCAGCATTTT.

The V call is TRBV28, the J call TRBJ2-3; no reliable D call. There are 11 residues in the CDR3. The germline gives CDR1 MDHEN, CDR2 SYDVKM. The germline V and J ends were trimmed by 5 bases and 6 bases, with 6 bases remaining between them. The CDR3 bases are TGTGCCAGCAGTCCCTCGGATACGCAGTATTTT. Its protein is CASSPSDTQYF.

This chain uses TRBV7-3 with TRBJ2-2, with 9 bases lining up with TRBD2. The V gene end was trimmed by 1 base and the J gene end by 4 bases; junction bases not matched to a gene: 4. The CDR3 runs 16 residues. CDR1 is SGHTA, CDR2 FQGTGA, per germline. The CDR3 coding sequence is TGTGCCAGCAGCTTAAGGGCGGGAGGGAGCACCGGGGAGCTGTTTTTT. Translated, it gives CASSLRAGGSTGELFF.

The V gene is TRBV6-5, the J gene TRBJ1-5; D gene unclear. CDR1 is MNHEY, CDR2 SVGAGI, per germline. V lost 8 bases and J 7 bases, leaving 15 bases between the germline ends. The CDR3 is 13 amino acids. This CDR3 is CASYGGLGQPQHF. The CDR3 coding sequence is TGTGCCAGCTATGGAGGGTTGGGGCAGCCCCAGCATTTT.

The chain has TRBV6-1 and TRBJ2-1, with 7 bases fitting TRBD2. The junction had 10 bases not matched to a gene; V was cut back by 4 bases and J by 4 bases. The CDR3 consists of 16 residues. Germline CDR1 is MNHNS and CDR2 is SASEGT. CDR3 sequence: CASSVGAGAPYNEQFF. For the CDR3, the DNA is TGTGCCAGCAGTGTCGGGGCGGGAGCTCCTTACAATGAGCAGTTCTTC.

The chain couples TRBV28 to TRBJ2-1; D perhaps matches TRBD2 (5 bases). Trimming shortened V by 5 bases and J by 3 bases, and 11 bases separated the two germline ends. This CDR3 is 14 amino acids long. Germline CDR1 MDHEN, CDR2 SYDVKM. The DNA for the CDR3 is TGTGCCAGCAGTCCTAACGAGGGCTACAATGAGCAGTTCTTC. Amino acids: CASSPNEGYNEQFF.

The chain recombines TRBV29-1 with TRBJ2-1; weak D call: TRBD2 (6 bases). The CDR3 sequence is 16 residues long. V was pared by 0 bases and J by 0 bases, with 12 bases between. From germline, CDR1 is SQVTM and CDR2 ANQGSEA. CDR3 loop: CSVEDTSKRSYNEQFF. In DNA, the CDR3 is TGCAGCGTTGAAGATACTAGCAAACGCTCCTACAATGAGCAGTTCTTC.

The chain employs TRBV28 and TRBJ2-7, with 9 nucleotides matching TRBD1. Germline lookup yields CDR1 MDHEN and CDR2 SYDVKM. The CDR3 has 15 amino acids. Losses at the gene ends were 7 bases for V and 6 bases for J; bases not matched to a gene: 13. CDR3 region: CASTPRGQGRGEQYF. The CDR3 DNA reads TGTGCCAGCACCCCACGGGGACAGGGACGGGGCGAGCAGTACTTC.

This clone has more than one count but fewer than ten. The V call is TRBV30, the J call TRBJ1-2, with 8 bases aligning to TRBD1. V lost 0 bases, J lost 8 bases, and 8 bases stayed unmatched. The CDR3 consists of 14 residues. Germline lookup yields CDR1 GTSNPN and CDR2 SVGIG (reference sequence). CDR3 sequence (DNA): TGTGCCTGGAGTGTGCGCAGGGGGCTTCGGGGCTACACCTTC. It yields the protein CAWSVRRGLRGYTF. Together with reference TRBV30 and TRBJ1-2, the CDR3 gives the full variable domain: SQTIHQWPATLVQPVGSPLSLECTVEGTSNPNLYWYRQAAGRGLQLLFYSVGIGQISSEVPQNLSASRPQDRQFILSSKKLLLSDSGFYLCAWSVRRGLRGYTFGSGTRLTVV.